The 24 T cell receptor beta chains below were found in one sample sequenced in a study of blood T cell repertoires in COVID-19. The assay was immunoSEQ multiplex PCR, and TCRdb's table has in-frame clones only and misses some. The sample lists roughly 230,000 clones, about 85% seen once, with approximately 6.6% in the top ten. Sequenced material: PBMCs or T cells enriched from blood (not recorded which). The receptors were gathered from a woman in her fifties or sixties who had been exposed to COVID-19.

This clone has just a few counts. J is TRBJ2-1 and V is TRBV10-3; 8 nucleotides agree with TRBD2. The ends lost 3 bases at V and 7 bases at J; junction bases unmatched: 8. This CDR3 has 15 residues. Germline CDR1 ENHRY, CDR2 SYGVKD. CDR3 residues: CAISDPKRGLNEQFF. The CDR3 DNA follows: TGTGCCATCAGTGACCCTAAGCGGGGGCTAAATGAGCAGTTCTTC.

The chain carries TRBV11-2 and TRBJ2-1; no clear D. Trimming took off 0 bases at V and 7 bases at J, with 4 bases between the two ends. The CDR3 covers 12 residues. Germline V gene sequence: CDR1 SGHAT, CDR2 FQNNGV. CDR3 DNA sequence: TGTGCCAGCAGCTTAGATAATAATGAGCAGTTCTTC. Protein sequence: CASSLDNNEQFF.

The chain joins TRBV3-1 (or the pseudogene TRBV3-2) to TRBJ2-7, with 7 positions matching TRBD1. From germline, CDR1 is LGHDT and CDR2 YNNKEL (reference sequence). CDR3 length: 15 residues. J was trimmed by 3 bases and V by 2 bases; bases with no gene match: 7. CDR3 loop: CASSQFRQGNYEQYF. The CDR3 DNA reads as TGTGCCAGCAGCCAATTCCGACAGGGCAACTACGAGCAGTACTTC.

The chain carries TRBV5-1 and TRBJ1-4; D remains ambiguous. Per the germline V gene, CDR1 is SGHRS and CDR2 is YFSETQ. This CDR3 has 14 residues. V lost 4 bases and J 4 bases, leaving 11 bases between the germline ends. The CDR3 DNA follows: TGCGCCAGCAGCCCCTCCTCCTATAATGAAAAACTGTTTTTT. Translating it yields CASSPSSYNEKLFF.

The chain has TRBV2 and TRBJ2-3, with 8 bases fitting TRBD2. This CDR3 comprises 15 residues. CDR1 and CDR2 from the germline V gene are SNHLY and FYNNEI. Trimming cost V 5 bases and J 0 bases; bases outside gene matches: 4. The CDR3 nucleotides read TGTGCCAGCAGTTCACGGGGGGGAAGCACAGATACGCAGTATTTT. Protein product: CASSSRGGSTDTQYF.

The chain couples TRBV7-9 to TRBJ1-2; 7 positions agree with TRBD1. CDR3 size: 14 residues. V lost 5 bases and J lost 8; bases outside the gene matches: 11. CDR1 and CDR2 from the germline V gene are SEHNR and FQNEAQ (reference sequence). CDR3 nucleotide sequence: TGTGCCAGCAGCGCTGTAACAGGGGATCCAGGCTACACCTTC. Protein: CASSAVTGDPGYTF. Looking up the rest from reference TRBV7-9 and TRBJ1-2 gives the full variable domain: DTGVSQNPRHKITKRGQNVTFRCDPISEHNRLYWYRQTLGQGPEFLTYFQNEAQLEKSRLLSDRFSAERPKGSFSTLEIQRTEQGDSAMYLCASSAVTGDPGYTFGSGTRLTVV.

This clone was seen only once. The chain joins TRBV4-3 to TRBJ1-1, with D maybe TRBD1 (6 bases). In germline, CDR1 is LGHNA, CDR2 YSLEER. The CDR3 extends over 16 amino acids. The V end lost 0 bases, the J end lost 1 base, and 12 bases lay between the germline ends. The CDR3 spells CASSQDQGIWNTEAFF. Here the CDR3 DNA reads TGCGCCAGCAGCCAAGATCAGGGGATTTGGAACACTGAAGCTTTCTTT.

The CDR3 DNA reads TGTGCCAGTAGTATTCAGGGGTCAACAGATACGCAGTATTTT. Translating it yields CASSIQGSTDTQYF. This sequence joins TRBV19 and TRBJ2-3, with D perhaps matching TRBD1 (6 bases). Trimming left V 3 bases short and J 3 bases short, with 10 bases between. CDR1 and CDR2 from the germline V gene are LNHDA and SQIVND (reference sequence). The CDR3 totals 14 residues. The entire variable domain, with the rest obtained from reference TRBV19 and TRBJ2-3, is as follows: DGGITQSPKYLFRKEGQNVTLSCEQNLNHDAMYWYRQDPGQGLRLIYYSQIVNDFQKGDIAEGYSVSREKKESFPLTVTSAQKNPTAFYLCASSIQGSTDTQYFGPGTRLTVL.

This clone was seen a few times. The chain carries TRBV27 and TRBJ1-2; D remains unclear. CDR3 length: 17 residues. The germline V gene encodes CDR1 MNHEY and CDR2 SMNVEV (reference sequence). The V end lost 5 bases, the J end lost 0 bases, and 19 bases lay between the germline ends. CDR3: CASSTSRLGDTNYGYTF. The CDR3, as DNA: TGTGCCAGCAGTACCTCCCGCCTCGGAGATACTAACTATGGCTACACCTTC.

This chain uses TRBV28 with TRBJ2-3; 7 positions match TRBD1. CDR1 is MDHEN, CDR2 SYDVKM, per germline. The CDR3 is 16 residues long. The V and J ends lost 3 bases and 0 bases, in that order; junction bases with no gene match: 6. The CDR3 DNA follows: TGTGCCAGCAGTTTGGACAGGACACCTAGCACAGATACGCAGTATTTT. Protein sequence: CASSLDRTPSTDTQYF.

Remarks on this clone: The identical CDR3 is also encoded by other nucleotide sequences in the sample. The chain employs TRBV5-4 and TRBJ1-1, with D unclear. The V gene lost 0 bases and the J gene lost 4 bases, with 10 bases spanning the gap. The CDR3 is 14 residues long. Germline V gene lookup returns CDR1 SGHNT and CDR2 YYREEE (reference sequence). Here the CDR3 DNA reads TGTGCCAGCAGCTTGGCCGGGGTCCTCACTGAAGCTTTCTTT. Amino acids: CASSLAGVLTEAFF.

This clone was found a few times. The CDR3 DNA reads TGTGCCAGCAGCGCAAGGATGGGGCGGGAGCAGTACTTC. Amino acid sequence: CASSARMGREQYF. The chain joins TRBV7-2 to TRBJ2-7; D may be TRBD1 (5 bases). The germline CDR1 and CDR2 sequences are SGHTA and FQGNSA. V lost 5 bases, J lost 7 bases, and 15 bases lay in between. The CDR3 has 13 residues.

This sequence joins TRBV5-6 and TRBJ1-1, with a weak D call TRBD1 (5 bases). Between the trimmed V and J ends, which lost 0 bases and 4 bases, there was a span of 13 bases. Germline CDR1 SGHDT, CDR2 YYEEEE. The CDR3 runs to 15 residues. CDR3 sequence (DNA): TGTGCCAGCAGCTTGGTTCGGGGGGAAGGCACTGAAGCTTTCTTT. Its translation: CASSLVRGEGTEAFF.

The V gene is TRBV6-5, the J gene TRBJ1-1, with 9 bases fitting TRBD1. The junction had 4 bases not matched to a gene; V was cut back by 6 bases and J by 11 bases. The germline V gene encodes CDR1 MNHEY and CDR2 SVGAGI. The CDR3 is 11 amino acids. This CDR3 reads CASRRDREAFF. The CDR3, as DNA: TGTGCCAGCAGAAGGGACAGGGAGGCTTTCTTT.

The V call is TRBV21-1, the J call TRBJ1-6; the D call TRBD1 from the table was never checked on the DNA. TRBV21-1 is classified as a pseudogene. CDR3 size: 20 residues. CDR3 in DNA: TGTGCCAGCAGCATCCGTACACACCATCACAGGGAAGTGGAGAATTCACCCCTCCACTTT. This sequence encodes CASSIRTHHHREVENSPLHF.

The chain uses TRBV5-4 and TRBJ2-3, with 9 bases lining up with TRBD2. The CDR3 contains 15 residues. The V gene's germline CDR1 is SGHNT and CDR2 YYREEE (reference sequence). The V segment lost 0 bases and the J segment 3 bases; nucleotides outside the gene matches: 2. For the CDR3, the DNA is TGTGCCAGCAGCTTGGGTAGCGGGGGTACAGATACGCAGTATTTT. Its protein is CASSLGSGGTDTQYF.

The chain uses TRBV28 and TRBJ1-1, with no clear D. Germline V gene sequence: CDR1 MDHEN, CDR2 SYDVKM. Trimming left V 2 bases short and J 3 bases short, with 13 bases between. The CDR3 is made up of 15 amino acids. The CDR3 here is CASSLRPEGDTEAFF. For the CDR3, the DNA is TGTGCCAGCAGTTTACGCCCCGAGGGAGACACTGAAGCTTTCTTT.

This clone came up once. CDR3 bases: TGCAGCGTTGTAGTTCGGACAAACACCGGGGAGCTGTTTTTT. Translation: CSVVVRTNTGELFF. V usage is TRBV29-1 and J usage is TRBJ2-2, with D perhaps TRBD1 (5 bases). The CDR3 contains 14 residues. V lost 4 bases, J lost 2 bases, and 11 bases lay in between. Germline CDR1 is SQVTM and CDR2 is ANQGSEA.

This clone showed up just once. The CDR3 protein is CASSHPPDRETQYF. DNA for the CDR3: TGTGCCAGCAGCCATCCCCCGGACAGGGAGACCCAGTACTTC. The J gene is TRBJ2-5, the V gene TRBV3-1 (or the pseudogene TRBV3-2); 7 bases align to TRBD1. CDR1 and CDR2 from the germline V gene are LGHDT and YNNKEL (reference sequence). This CDR3 is built from 14 residues. The V gene end was trimmed by 3 bases and the J gene end by 5 bases; junction bases not matched to a gene: 6.

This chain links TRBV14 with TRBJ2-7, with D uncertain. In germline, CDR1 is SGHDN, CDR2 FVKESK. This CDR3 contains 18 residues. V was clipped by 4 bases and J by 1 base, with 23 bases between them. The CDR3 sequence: CASSPSIQGVRVSYEQYF. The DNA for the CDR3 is TGTGCCAGCAGCCCCTCCATCCAAGGAGTACGGGTTTCCTACGAGCAGTACTTC.

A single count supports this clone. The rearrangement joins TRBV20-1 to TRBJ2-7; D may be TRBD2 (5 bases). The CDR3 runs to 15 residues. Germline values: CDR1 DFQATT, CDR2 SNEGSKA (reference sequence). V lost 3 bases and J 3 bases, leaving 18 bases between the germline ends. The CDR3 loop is CSASGGLVSLYEQYF. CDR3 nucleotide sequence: TGCAGTGCTAGTGGCGGGCTAGTCTCCCTCTACGAGCAGTACTTC.

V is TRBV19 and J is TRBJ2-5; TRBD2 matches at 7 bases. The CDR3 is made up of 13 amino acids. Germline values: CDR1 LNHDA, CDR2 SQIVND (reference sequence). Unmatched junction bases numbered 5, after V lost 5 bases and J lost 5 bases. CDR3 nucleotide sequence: TGTGCCAGTAGTTCTAGCGGCGGGGAGACCCAGTACTTC. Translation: CASSSSGGETQYF. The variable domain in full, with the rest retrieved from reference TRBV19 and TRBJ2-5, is DGGITQSPKYLFRKEGQNVTLSCEQNLNHDAMYWYRQDPGQGLRLIYYSQIVNDFQKGDIAEGYSVSREKKESFPLTVTSAQKNPTAFYLCASSSSGGETQYFGPGTRLLVL.

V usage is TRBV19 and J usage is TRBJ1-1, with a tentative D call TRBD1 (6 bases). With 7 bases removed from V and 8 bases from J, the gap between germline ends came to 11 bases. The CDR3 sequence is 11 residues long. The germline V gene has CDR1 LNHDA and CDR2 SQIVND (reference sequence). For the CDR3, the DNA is TGTGCCAGTAATCAGGGGCGAGAAGCTTTCTTT. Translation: CASNQGREAFF.

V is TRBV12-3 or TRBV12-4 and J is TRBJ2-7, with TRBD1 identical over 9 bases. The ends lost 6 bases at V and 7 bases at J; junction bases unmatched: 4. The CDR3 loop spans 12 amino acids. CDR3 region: CASRPGTGEQYF. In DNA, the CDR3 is TGTGCCAGCAGACCTGGGACAGGGGAGCAGTACTTC.